A selection of T cell receptor beta chains follows, all from one sample in a study of blood T cells in healthy people across ages. TCRdb reanalysed the 5' RACE reads using MiXCR and keeps one entry per CDR3 protein. This table holds about 1.5 million distinct CDR3 sequences, 40% to 45% found once. The source material was blood. These receptors were obtained from a woman aged 18-30 years in good health. The CDR3 runs from the conserved cysteine through the conserved F or W. Fields, in order: CDR3 protein, CDR3 DNA, D gene, V gene, J gene, CDR3 length, clone size. D genes are given only for firm matches. A row's size may be missing; if present it is once, few, many or a size class.

CDR3aa: CASSPSGGPYNEQFF
CDR3nt: TGTGCCAGCAGTCCTAGCGGGGGACCCTACAATGAGCAGTTCTTC
d_gene: TRBD2
v_gene: TRBV6-5
j_gene: TRBJ2-1
len: 15
abundance: many

CDR3aa: CASSLRYRYTGELFF
CDR3nt: TGTGCCAGCAGTTTACGGTACAGGTACACCGGGGAGCTGTTTTTT
d_gene: -
v_gene: TRBV28
j_gene: TRBJ2-2
len: 15
abundance: -

CDR3aa: CASRTKSVNEKLFF
CDR3nt: TGTGCCAGCAGGACCAAGTCCGTTAATGAAAAACTGTTTTTT
d_gene: -
v_gene: TRBV7-8
j_gene: TRBJ1-4
len: 14
abundance: -

CDR3aa: CSARDSVPKSEQFF
CDR3nt: TGCAGTGCTAGAGATTCTGTCCCGAAAAGTGAGCAGTTCTTC
d_gene: -
v_gene: TRBV20-1
j_gene: TRBJ2-1
len: 14
abundance: -

CDR3aa: CASSQGSGPAYNEQFF
CDR3nt: TGCGCCAGCAGCCAGGGCTCCGGACCAGCCTACAATGAGCAGTTCTTC
d_gene: -
v_gene: TRBV4-1
j_gene: TRBJ2-1
len: 16
abundance: few

CDR3aa: CAGSPTSSNEQFF
CDR3nt: TGTGCCGGCAGCCCTACTAGCAGCAATGAGCAGTTCTTC
d_gene: -
v_gene: TRBV6-5
j_gene: TRBJ2-1
len: 13
abundance: -

CDR3aa: CSTRQGGSYNEQYF
CDR3nt: TGCAGCACCCGACAGGGAGGCTCCTACAATGAGCAGTACTTC
d_gene: -
v_gene: TRBV29-1
j_gene: TRBJ2-5
len: 14
abundance: -

CDR3aa: CASSLPGTDGSPLHF
CDR3nt: TGCGCCAGCAGCCTACCCGGGACAGATGGTTCACCCCTCCACTTT
d_gene: TRBD1
v_gene: TRBV4-1
j_gene: TRBJ1-6
len: 15
abundance: few

CDR3aa: CASRERGLPNTEAFF
CDR3nt: TGTGCCAGCAGGGAAAGGGGACTACCTAACACTGAAGCTTTCTTT
d_gene: -
v_gene: TRBV6-5
j_gene: TRBJ1-1
len: 15
abundance: few

CDR3aa: CASSGRDREGEQYF
CDR3nt: TGTGCCAGCAGCGGCCGGGACAGGGAGGGCGAGCAGTACTTC
d_gene: TRBD1
v_gene: TRBV9
j_gene: TRBJ2-7
len: 14
abundance: -

CDR3aa: CASSQAAGRTDTQYF
CDR3nt: TGTGCCAGCAGCCAAGCAGCGGGAAGAACAGATACGCAGTATTTT
d_gene: TRBD2
v_gene: TRBV4-2
j_gene: TRBJ2-3
len: 15
abundance: many

CDR3aa: CSATGGNYEQYF
CDR3nt: TGCAGCGCGACAGGGGGAAACTACGAGCAGTACTTC
d_gene: TRBD1
v_gene: TRBV29-1
j_gene: TRBJ2-7
len: 12
abundance: -

CDR3aa: CASSSSSGTPSTDTQYF
CDR3nt: TGTGCCAGCAGCTCTAGTTCCGGGACGCCCAGCACAGATACGCAGTATTTT
d_gene: -
v_gene: TRBV7-9
j_gene: TRBJ2-3
len: 17
abundance: -

CDR3aa: CASSQGAWGDPPLHF
CDR3nt: TGTGCCAGCAGCCAGGGGGCTTGGGGGGATCCACCCCTCCACTTT
d_gene: TRBD1
v_gene: TRBV7-6
j_gene: TRBJ1-6
len: 15
abundance: -

CDR3aa: CASSLTGVYEQFF
CDR3nt: TGTGCCAGCAGTTTAACGGGGGTCTACGAGCAGTTCTTC
d_gene: -
v_gene: TRBV28
j_gene: TRBJ2-1
len: 13
abundance: -

CDR3aa: CATSRGTDYYEQYF
CDR3nt: TGTGCCACCAGCAGGGGGACGGACTACTACGAGCAGTACTTC
d_gene: -
v_gene: TRBV15
j_gene: TRBJ2-7
len: 14
abundance: -

CDR3aa: CATSDGTSGHNEQFF
CDR3nt: TGTGCCACCAGTGACGGGACTAGCGGCCACAATGAGCAGTTCTTC
d_gene: TRBD2
v_gene: TRBV24-1
j_gene: TRBJ2-1
len: 15
abundance: few

CDR3aa: CATVTERADTQYF
CDR3nt: TGTGCCACCGTCACAGAGAGGGCAGATACGCAGTATTTT
d_gene: -
v_gene: TRBV15
j_gene: TRBJ2-3
len: 13
abundance: -

CDR3aa: CSARDYRTGFNEKLFF
CDR3nt: TGCAGTGCTAGAGATTATCGCACCGGTTTTAATGAAAAACTGTTTTTT
d_gene: -
v_gene: TRBV20-1
j_gene: TRBJ1-4
len: 16
abundance: few

CDR3aa: CASSLLAGANGANVLTF
CDR3nt: TGCGCCAGCAGTTTACTAGCGGGAGCTAATGGGGCCAACGTCCTGACTTTC
d_gene: TRBD2
v_gene: TRBV10-2
j_gene: TRBJ2-6
len: 17
abundance: -

CDR3aa: CASNLQGGSEQYF
CDR3nt: TGCGCCAGCAATCTACAGGGAGGGTCCGAGCAGTACTTC
d_gene: -
v_gene: TRBV5-1
j_gene: TRBJ2-7
len: 13
abundance: -

CDR3aa: CSVPRAPNNEQYF
CDR3nt: TGCAGCGTCCCGAGAGCACCCAACAATGAGCAGTACTTC
d_gene: -
v_gene: TRBV29-1
j_gene: TRBJ2-5
len: 13
abundance: -

CDR3aa: CASGSAYEQYF
CDR3nt: TGTGCCTCGGGTTCCGCCTACGAGCAGTACTTC
d_gene: -
v_gene: TRBV7-8
j_gene: TRBJ2-7
len: 11
abundance: few

CDR3aa: CSARVLGYYEQYF
CDR3nt: TGCAGTGCTAGGGTACTAGGGTACTACGAGCAGTACTTC
d_gene: -
v_gene: TRBV20-1
j_gene: TRBJ2-7
len: 13
abundance: few

CDR3aa: CACAMGPTYEQYF
CDR3nt: TGTGCCTGTGCGATGGGACCCACCTACGAGCAGTACTTC
d_gene: -
v_gene: TRBV6-2/TRBV6-3
j_gene: TRBJ2-7
len: 13
abundance: -

CDR3aa: CASRSLAGELGEQYF
CDR3nt: TGTGCCAGCAGATCACTAGCGGGGGAGCTTGGAGAGCAGTACTTC
d_gene: TRBD2
v_gene: TRBV7-9
j_gene: TRBJ2-7
len: 15
abundance: few

CDR3aa: CASSLGTGDNEKLFF
CDR3nt: TGCGCCAGCAGCTTGGGTACAGGGGATAACGAAAAACTGTTTTTT
d_gene: TRBD1
v_gene: TRBV5-1
j_gene: TRBJ1-4
len: 15
abundance: -

CDR3aa: CASSVGQYNEQFF
CDR3nt: TGCGCCAGCAGCGTGGGACAGTACAATGAGCAGTTCTTC
d_gene: TRBD1
v_gene: TRBV9
j_gene: TRBJ2-1
len: 13
abundance: many

CDR3aa: CASSLLPSRVLETQYF
CDR3nt: TGTGCCAGCAGTTTATTACCTTCCAGGGTCTTAGAGACCCAGTACTTC
d_gene: -
v_gene: TRBV27
j_gene: TRBJ2-5
len: 16
abundance: once

CDR3aa: CASTPSSGVWNEQFF
CDR3nt: TGTGCCAGCACTCCTTCTAGCGGGGTGTGGAATGAGCAGTTCTTC
d_gene: TRBD2
v_gene: TRBV6-2/TRBV6-3
j_gene: TRBJ2-1
len: 15
abundance: -

CDR3aa: CAIREAGATDTQYF
CDR3nt: TGTGCCATCAGGGAAGCGGGGGCCACAGATACGCAGTATTTT
d_gene: TRBD2
v_gene: TRBV10-3
j_gene: TRBJ2-3
len: 14
abundance: few

CDR3aa: CASSYSGRGLREQYF
CDR3nt: TGTGCCAGCAGCTATAGCGGGAGAGGTCTTCGGGAGCAGTACTTC
d_gene: TRBD2
v_gene: TRBV13
j_gene: TRBJ2-7
len: 15
abundance: few

CDR3aa: CASSRADRETQYF
CDR3nt: TGTGCCAGCAGTAGGGCGGATCGAGAGACCCAGTACTTC
d_gene: -
v_gene: TRBV28
j_gene: TRBJ2-5
len: 13
abundance: -

CDR3aa: CASSLTGWDNEQFF
CDR3nt: TGCGCCAGCAGCTTAACAGGGTGGGACAATGAGCAGTTCTTC
d_gene: -
v_gene: TRBV5-1
j_gene: TRBJ2-1
len: 14
abundance: -

CDR3aa: CASSSRRLPNYGYTF
CDR3nt: TGTGCCAGCAGCTCACGCAGACTCCCTAACTATGGCTACACCTTC
d_gene: -
v_gene: TRBV7-9
j_gene: TRBJ1-2
len: 15
abundance: -

CDR3aa: CASSVPGNYGYTF
CDR3nt: TGTGCCAGCAGCGTCCCCGGTAACTATGGCTACACCTTC
d_gene: -
v_gene: TRBV9
j_gene: TRBJ1-2
len: 13
abundance: -

CDR3aa: CASSWGGLQPQHF
CDR3nt: TGTGCCAGCAGCTGGGGAGGACTTCAGCCCCAGCATTTT
d_gene: -
v_gene: TRBV12-3/TRBV12-4
j_gene: TRBJ1-5
len: 13
abundance: few

CDR3aa: CASSQMTSGGDEQYF
CDR3nt: TGCGCCAGCAGCCAAATGACTAGCGGGGGGGATGAGCAGTACTTC
d_gene: TRBD2
v_gene: TRBV4-1
j_gene: TRBJ2-5
len: 15
abundance: -

CDR3aa: CASSLSGYEREQYF
CDR3nt: TGTGCCAGCAGCTTATCGGGGTATGAGCGCGAGCAGTACTTC
d_gene: -
v_gene: TRBV7-6
j_gene: TRBJ2-7
len: 14
abundance: few

CDR3aa: CASSFGLVRTTKIPMETQYF
CDR3nt: TGTGCCAGCAGCTTTGGTTTAGTCCGGACTACCAAAATTCCTATGGAGACCCAGTACTTC
d_gene: -
v_gene: TRBV5-4
j_gene: TRBJ2-5
len: 20
abundance: -

CDR3aa: CASSLIGQGAEAFF
CDR3nt: TGTGCCAGCAGCTTAATCGGCCAGGGCGCTGAAGCTTTCTTT
d_gene: -
v_gene: TRBV7-2
j_gene: TRBJ1-1
len: 14
abundance: few

CDR3aa: CASSLWDGTDTQYF
CDR3nt: TGTGCCAGCAGCTTGTGGGATGGCACAGATACGCAGTATTTT
d_gene: -
v_gene: TRBV7-2
j_gene: TRBJ2-3
len: 14
abundance: many

CDR3aa: CASSDTDRPGQPQHF
CDR3nt: TGTGCCAGCAGTGATACGGACCGACCAGGTCAGCCCCAGCATTTT
d_gene: -
v_gene: TRBV12-3/TRBV12-4
j_gene: TRBJ1-5
len: 15
abundance: few

CDR3aa: CASSWTGAPGYTF
CDR3nt: TGTGCCAGCAGCTGGACAGGGGCTCCCGGCTACACCTTC
d_gene: TRBD1
v_gene: TRBV7-9
j_gene: TRBJ1-2
len: 13
abundance: -

CDR3aa: CASSWTSGRAGNYEQYF
CDR3nt: TGTGCCAGCAGCTGGACTAGCGGGAGGGCCGGGAACTACGAGCAGTACTTC
d_gene: TRBD2
v_gene: TRBV6-2/TRBV6-3
j_gene: TRBJ2-7
len: 17
abundance: -

CDR3aa: CASSLTTSANEQFF
CDR3nt: TGTGCCAGCAGCTTAACCACTAGCGCCAATGAGCAGTTCTTC
d_gene: TRBD2
v_gene: TRBV7-9
j_gene: TRBJ2-1
len: 14
abundance: few

CDR3aa: CASSLHRGYEQYF
CDR3nt: TGTGCCAGCAGTCTGCACAGGGGCTACGAGCAGTACTTC
d_gene: TRBD1
v_gene: TRBV6-6
j_gene: TRBJ2-7
len: 13
abundance: -

CDR3aa: CASSQAPGQGAEQYF
CDR3nt: TGCGCCAGCAGCCAGGCTCCGGGACAGGGAGCCGAGCAGTACTTC
d_gene: TRBD1
v_gene: TRBV4-1
j_gene: TRBJ2-7
len: 15
abundance: few